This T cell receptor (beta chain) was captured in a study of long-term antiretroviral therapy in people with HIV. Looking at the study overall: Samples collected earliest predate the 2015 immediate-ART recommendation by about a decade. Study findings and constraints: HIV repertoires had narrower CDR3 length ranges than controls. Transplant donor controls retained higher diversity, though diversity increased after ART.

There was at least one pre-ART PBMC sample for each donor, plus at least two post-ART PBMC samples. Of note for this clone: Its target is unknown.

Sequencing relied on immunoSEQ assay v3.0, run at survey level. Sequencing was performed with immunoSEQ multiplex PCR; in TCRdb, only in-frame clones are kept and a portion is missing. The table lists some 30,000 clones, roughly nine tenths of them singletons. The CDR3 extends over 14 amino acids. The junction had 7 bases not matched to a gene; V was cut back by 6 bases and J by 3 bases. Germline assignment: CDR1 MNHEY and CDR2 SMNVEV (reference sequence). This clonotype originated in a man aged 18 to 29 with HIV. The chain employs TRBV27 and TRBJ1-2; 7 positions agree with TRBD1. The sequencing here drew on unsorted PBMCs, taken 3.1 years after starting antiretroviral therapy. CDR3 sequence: CASRRQGYDYGYTF. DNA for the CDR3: TGTGCCAGCAGAAGACAGGGATACGACTATGGCTACACCTTC.